The 32 T cell receptor beta chains in this list originate from one sample, sequenced in a study of early stage breast cancer tumors. Clones were read by immunoSEQ multiplex PCR, and TCRdb kept only the in-frame ones, dropping some. Here the sample spans roughly 30,000 clones, roughly 50% being singletons. The specimen was breast tumor tissue. The source is a person aged 45 to 60 with breast cancer.

This clone was found a few times. The chain has TRBV19 and TRBJ1-4, with 7 bases fitting TRBD1. The CDR3 is 13 amino acids. J gave up 7 bases and V 3 bases, and 2 bases lay outside the gene matches. The V gene's germline CDR1 is LNHDA and CDR2 SQIVND (reference sequence). In nucleotides, the CDR3 is TGTGCCAGTAGTATGAGGGACAGTGAAAAACTGTTTTTT. Protein: CASSMRDSEKLFF.

The chain combines TRBV5-1 with TRBJ1-1; maybe TRBD1 (6 bases). V was trimmed by 1 base and J by 5 bases, leaving 12 bases between them. The CDR3 is 14 amino acids. CDR1 is SGHRS and CDR2 is YFSETQ in the germline V gene. CDR3 protein: CASSLSQGLTEAFF. CDR3 sequence (DNA): TGCGCCAGCAGCTTGTCACAGGGACTAACTGAAGCTTTCTTT.

V gene TRBV11-2 combines with J gene TRBJ2-3; 12 positions agree with TRBD2. The germline CDR1 and CDR2 sequences are SGHAT and FQNNGV. This CDR3 is built from 18 residues. Germline trimming cut 0 bases from V and 4 bases from J; bases unmatched to any gene: 8. The CDR3 DNA reads as TGTGCCAGCAGCTTAGATTCGCCTAGCGGGAGGGTATCAGATACGCAGTATTTT. It encodes CASSLDSPSGRVSDTQYF.

The chain has TRBV5-1 and TRBJ2-7, with D maybe TRBD2 (7 bases). Trimming left V 4 bases short and J 5 bases short, with 19 bases between. Looked up from germline, CDR1 is SGHRS and CDR2 is YFSETQ. The CDR3 covers 15 residues. Written as DNA, the CDR3 is TGCGCCAGCAGCCCCGGGGGGCGGGAGAGGAACGAGCAGTACTTC. Encoded protein: CASSPGGRERNEQYF. The full variable domain, with the rest looked up from reference TRBV5-1 and TRBJ2-7, is KAGVTQTPRYLIKTRGQQVTLSCSPISGHRSVSWYQQTPGQGLQFLFEYFSETQRNKGNFPGRFSGRQFSNSRSEMNVSTLELGDSALYLCASSPGGRERNEQYFGPGTRLTVT.

This clone was found a few times. The rearrangement uses TRBV27 and TRBJ1-1, with D uncertain. Germline values: CDR1 MNHEY, CDR2 SMNVEV (reference sequence). With 6 bases removed from V and 3 bases from J, the gap between germline ends came to 14 bases. This CDR3 is 14 amino acids long. This CDR3 reads CASSPGFRYTEAFF. As DNA, the CDR3 is TGTGCCAGCAGCCCGGGATTTAGGTACACTGAAGCTTTCTTT.

This clone is a singleton in its sample. V usage is TRBV19 and J usage is TRBJ1-1, with no clear D. This CDR3 region has 13 residues. Trimming left V 2 bases short and J 5 bases short, with 9 bases between. Germline V lookup: CDR1 LNHDA, CDR2 SQIVND (reference sequence). In nucleotides, the CDR3 is TGTGCCAGTAGTATATCGGGGAGTACTGAAGCTTTCTTT. Translating gives CASSISGSTEAFF.

This clone has just a few counts. The genes are TRBV2 and TRBJ2-1, with 9 positions matching TRBD2. The J segment lost 8 bases and the V segment lost 7 bases, leaving 6 bases of the junction unmatched. Germline CDR1 is SNHLY and CDR2 is FYNNEI. The CDR3 extends over 13 amino acids. The CDR3 bases are TGTGCCAGCACGGGGGTAGCGGGAGATGAGCAGTTCTTC. It yields the protein CASTGVAGDEQFF.

This sequence joins TRBV6-1 and TRBJ2-1; D remains ambiguous. Germline CDR1 MNHNS, CDR2 SASEGT. V was pared by 5 bases and J by 0 bases, with 11 bases between. The CDR3 is 15 residues long. CDR3 sequence: CASSKGIGSYNEQFF. The CDR3 nucleotides are TGTGCCAGCAGTAAGGGTATAGGCTCCTACAATGAGCAGTTCTTC.

This clone turned up a few times. The chain combines TRBV25-1 with TRBJ2-1; the match to TRBD1 covers 9 bases. Germline V gene data show CDR1 as MGHDK and CDR2 as SYGVNS. J gave up 11 bases and V 4 bases, and 9 bases lay outside the gene matches. There are 14 residues in the CDR3. The CDR3, as DNA: TGTGCCAGCAGTGGGAGACAGGGGGACTTGAAGCAGTTCTTC. This translates into CASSGRQGDLKQFF.

This clone is judged medium-sized. The J gene is TRBJ2-1, the V gene TRBV6-6, with unresolved D. The CDR3 consists of 12 residues. Germline V gene lookup returns CDR1 MNHNY and CDR2 SVGAGI (reference sequence). V dropped 0 bases and J dropped 9 bases, with 6 bases sitting between them. The CDR3 DNA follows: TGTGCCAGCAGTTACTCCAATACTGAGCAGTTCTTC. Encoded protein: CASSYSNTEQFF.

This clone was observed many times. The chain employs TRBV7-2 and TRBJ1-2; D uncertain. Looked up from germline, CDR1 is SGHTA and CDR2 is FQGNSA. V was clipped by 4 bases and J by 4 bases, with 4 bases between them. CDR3 length equals 11 residues. The CDR3 here is CASSSLYGYTF. For the CDR3, the DNA is TGTGCCAGCAGCTCACTCTATGGCTACACCTTC.

This clone was seen a handful of times. This chain connects TRBV7-9 to TRBJ2-7; D not resolved. Germline V lookup: CDR1 SEHNR, CDR2 FQNEAQ (reference sequence). The germline V and J ends were trimmed by 5 bases and 2 bases, with 4 bases remaining between them. The CDR3 has 11 amino acids. The CDR3 loop reads CASSSAYEQYF. DNA for the CDR3: TGTGCCAGCAGCAGTGCCTACGAGCAGTACTTC.

The chain links TRBV9 to TRBJ2-2; 7 positions match TRBD1. Trimming at V came to 3 bases and at J to 5 bases, leaving 7 bases not matched to a gene. The CDR3 is made up of 15 amino acids. CDR1 SGDLS and CDR2 YYNGEE come from the germline V gene. CDR3: CASSATGQLTGELFF. The CDR3 DNA is TGTGCCAGCAGCGCGACAGGGCAACTTACCGGGGAGCTGTTTTTT.

The chain uses TRBV6-1 and TRBJ1-1, with a possible D match to TRBD1 (5 bases). Germline values: CDR1 MNHNS, CDR2 SASEGT. There are 13 residues in the CDR3. V lost 6 bases and J 8 bases, leaving 16 bases between the germline ends. The CDR3 nucleotides are TGTGCCAGCAGGGGGGTCCTAAAGGTAGAAGCTTTCTTT. Encoded protein: CASRGVLKVEAFF.

This clone was recorded a few times. The genes are TRBV5-1 and TRBJ2-2; D perhaps matches TRBD1 (6 bases). The V and J ends lost 0 bases and 4 bases respectively, with 10 bases between them. In germline, CDR1 is SGHRS, CDR2 YFSETQ. The CDR3 spans 15 residues. This CDR3 is CASSLGSGVTGELFF. DNA for the CDR3: TGCGCCAGCAGCTTGGGATCAGGGGTCACCGGGGAGCTGTTTTTT.

The chain couples TRBV7-2 to TRBJ2-2; no firm D call. Trimming cost V 4 bases and J 0 bases, with 12 bases left between them. CDR1 and CDR2 from the germline V gene are SGHTA and FQGNSA. The CDR3 contains 16 residues. This CDR3 is CASSSRHPPNTGELFF. In nucleotides, the CDR3 is TGTGCCAGCAGCTCCAGGCACCCGCCGAACACCGGGGAGCTGTTTTTT. The full variable domain, its missing parts supplied by reference TRBV7-2 and TRBJ2-2, is GAGVSQSPSNKVTEKGKDVELRCDPISGHTALYWYRQSLGQGLEFLIYFQGNSAPDKSGLPSDRFSAERTGGSVSTLTIQRTQQEDSAVYLCASSSRHPPNTGELFFGEGSRLTVL.

The V and J genes are TRBV5-1 and TRBJ2-1; tentatively, D is TRBD2 (5 bases). The germline V gene encodes CDR1 SGHRS and CDR2 YFSETQ. Trimming shortened V by 2 bases and J by 0 bases, and 9 bases separated the two germline ends. The CDR3 sequence is 15 residues long. The CDR3 nucleotides are TGCGCCAGCAGCTTCTGGGAGAGCTCCTACAATGAGCAGTTCTTC. Encoded protein: CASSFWESSYNEQFF.

The sample holds a few counts of this clone. The chain couples TRBV27 to TRBJ1-5, with a possible D match to TRBD1 (5 bases). V was shortened by 1 base and J by 1 base, with 11 bases between the two germline ends. This CDR3 region has 16 residues. The V gene's germline CDR1 is MNHEY and CDR2 SMNVEV (reference sequence). CDR3 amino acids: CASSLLGGVSNQPQHF. The CDR3 nucleotides read TGTGCCAGCAGTTTATTGGGGGGGGTAAGCAATCAGCCCCAGCATTTT.

This clone was seen a handful of times. The chain is built from TRBV19 and TRBJ1-2; 8 bases match TRBD1. Looked up from germline, CDR1 is LNHDA and CDR2 is SQIVND (reference sequence). V lost 5 bases to trimming and J lost 5 bases; unmatched junction nucleotides: 4. There are 13 residues in the CDR3. CDR3 nucleotides: TGTGCCAGTAGTCCGGACAGGGCGTATGGCTACACCTTC. Encoded protein: CASSPDRAYGYTF.

This clone was counted between two and nine times. The rearrangement joins TRBV5-5 to TRBJ2-7; D unresolved. The CDR3 loop spans 15 amino acids. The germline gives CDR1 SGHKS, CDR2 YYEKEE (reference sequence). Trimming took off 4 bases at V and 9 bases at J, with 23 bases between the two ends. The CDR3 coding sequence is TGTGCCAGCAGCCCCGCGTGGTTGTCGGGTGTGGGGCAGTACTTC. Its protein is CASSPAWLSGVGQYF.

This clone came up a few times. The chain carries TRBV6-1 and TRBJ2-7, with TRBD2 matching 8 bases. J lost 0 bases, V lost 6 bases, and 7 bases had no gene match. The CDR3 runs 15 residues. Germline CDR1 reads MNHNS; CDR2 reads SASEGT. The chain's CDR3 is CASRVSGTSSYEQYF. For the CDR3, the DNA is TGTGCCAGCAGGGTTAGCGGGACATCCTCCTACGAGCAGTACTTC.

J is TRBJ2-6 and V is TRBV5-1; D uncertain. CDR3 length equals 14 residues. Germline V gives CDR1 SGHRS, CDR2 YFSETQ. V lost 5 bases and J 0 bases, leaving 6 bases between the germline ends. The CDR3 loop is CASRASSGANVLTF. CDR3 nucleotide sequence: TGCGCCAGCAGGGCAAGCTCTGGGGCCAACGTCCTGACTTTC.

The genes are TRBV19 and TRBJ2-2; tentatively, D is TRBD2 (5 bases). Germline assignment: CDR1 LNHDA and CDR2 SQIVND (reference sequence). The CDR3 runs 16 residues. The V gene lost 5 bases and the J gene lost 6 bases, with 19 bases spanning the gap. CDR3 loop: CASSALEVGEAGELFF. The CDR3 bases are TGTGCCAGTAGTGCTCTGGAGGTGGGAGAGGCCGGGGAGCTGTTTTTT.

This chain connects TRBV19 to TRBJ2-5; TRBD1 aligns across 7 bases. This CDR3 is built from 14 residues. Trimming removed 3 bases from V and 2 bases from J; junction bases left unmatched: 3. Germline CDR1 is LNHDA and CDR2 is SQIVND (reference sequence). DNA for the CDR3: TGTGCCAGTAGTATTGTCAGGGGGCAAGAGACCCAGTACTTC. Encoded protein: CASSIVRGQETQYF.

Regarding this clone: At one of its ends the junction is not consistent with the germline gene, which may arise from a read error. The J gene is TRBJ2-3, the V gene TRBV7-6; a weak D match, TRBD1 (5 bases). There are 14 residues in the CDR3. The germline V gene encodes CDR1 SGHVS and CDR2 FNYEAQ. The CDR3: CASSLGTSRDTQYF. CDR3 nucleotides: TGTGCCAGCAGCTTAGGGACAAGCAGAGATACGCAGTATTTT.

The chain combines TRBV7-8 with TRBJ2-3, with TRBD1 matching 10 bases. The V gene end was trimmed by 5 bases and the J gene end by 1 base; junction bases not matched to a gene: 18. The germline CDR1 and CDR2 sequences are SGHVS and FQNEAQ. The CDR3 length is 20 residues. The CDR3 nucleotides are TGTGCCAGCAGCCCTCCCCCCGGCATCCGGGACAGGGGTCGCACAGATACGCAGTATTTT. It specifies CASSPPPGIRDRGRTDTQYF.

The chain recombines TRBV7-9 with TRBJ1-2; 7 nucleotides line up with TRBD1. This CDR3 spans 13 amino acids. Germline CDR1 SEHNR, CDR2 FQNEAQ (reference sequence). V lost 5 bases and J lost 10; bases outside the gene matches: 10. The CDR3 bases are TGTGCCAGCAGCATGGGGACGGGACAGTTCTACACCTTC. Translating gives CASSMGTGQFYTF. Together with reference TRBV7-9 and TRBJ1-2, the CDR3 gives the full variable domain: DTGVSQNPRHKITKRGQNVTFRCDPISEHNRLYWYRQTLGQGPEFLTYFQNEAQLEKSRLLSDRFSAERPKGSFSTLEIQRTEQGDSAMYLCASSMGTGQFYTFGSGTRLTVV.

This clone showed up just a few times. The rearrangement uses TRBV2 and TRBJ1-3; a possible D gene is TRBD1 (6 bases). This CDR3 comprises 14 residues. Trimming stripped 1 base from V and 5 bases from J, with 9 bases between. From germline, CDR1 is SNHLY and CDR2 FYNNEI. The CDR3 sequence is CASSEGDTRNTIYF. Written as DNA, the CDR3 is TGTGCCAGCAGTGAAGGGGACACTAGAAACACCATATATTTT.

This clone counts as medium-sized. The CDR3 DNA reads as TGTGCCAGCAGGGACCTTGGGGGCCCTACCTACGAGCAGTACTTC. Its translation is CASRDLGGPTYEQYF. The genes are TRBV6-5 and TRBJ2-7; D is perhaps TRBD1 (6 bases). The V end lost 6 bases, the J end lost 2 bases, and 17 bases lay between the germline ends. The CDR3 has 15 residues. Germline CDR1 and CDR2: MNHEY and SVGAGI.

The chain's CDR3 is CASSQIQLETQYF. The DNA for the CDR3 is TGTGCCAGCAGCCAGATCCAGTTGGAGACCCAGTACTTC. V is TRBV14 and J is TRBJ2-5, with no clear D. V lost 3 bases, J lost 5 bases, and 10 bases lay in between. Germline CDR1 is SGHDN and CDR2 is FVKESK. This CDR3 contains 13 residues. The whole variable domain, filled in from reference TRBV14 and TRBJ2-5, reads EAGVTQFPSHSVIEKGQTVTLRCDPISGHDNLYWYRRVMGKEIKFLLHFVKESKQDESGMPNNRFLAERTGGTYSTLKVQPAELEDSGVYFCASSQIQLETQYFGPGTRLLVL.

The V gene is TRBV30, the J gene TRBJ2-1; D possibly corresponds to TRBD2 (5 bases). The CDR3 has 18 residues. V lost 0 bases, J lost 4 bases, and 22 bases lay in between. The V gene's germline CDR1 is GTSNPN and CDR2 SVGIG (reference sequence). Here the CDR3 reads CAWSVRPTRGKLYNEQFF. The DNA of the CDR3 is TGTGCCTGGAGTGTAAGACCAACGAGAGGGAAGCTTTACAATGAGCAGTTCTTC.

The rearrangement uses TRBV7-2 and TRBJ2-2; D might be TRBD1 or TRBD2, each matching 5 bases. The germline gives CDR1 SGHTA, CDR2 FQGNSA. Deletions cut 6 bases from V and 1 base from J, with 18 bases between. The length of the CDR3 is 17 residues. The DNA for the CDR3 is TGTGCCAGCAGTTTTTACCCGGGACGCTTGAACACCGGGGAGCTGTTTTTT. It translates to CASSFYPGRLNTGELFF.